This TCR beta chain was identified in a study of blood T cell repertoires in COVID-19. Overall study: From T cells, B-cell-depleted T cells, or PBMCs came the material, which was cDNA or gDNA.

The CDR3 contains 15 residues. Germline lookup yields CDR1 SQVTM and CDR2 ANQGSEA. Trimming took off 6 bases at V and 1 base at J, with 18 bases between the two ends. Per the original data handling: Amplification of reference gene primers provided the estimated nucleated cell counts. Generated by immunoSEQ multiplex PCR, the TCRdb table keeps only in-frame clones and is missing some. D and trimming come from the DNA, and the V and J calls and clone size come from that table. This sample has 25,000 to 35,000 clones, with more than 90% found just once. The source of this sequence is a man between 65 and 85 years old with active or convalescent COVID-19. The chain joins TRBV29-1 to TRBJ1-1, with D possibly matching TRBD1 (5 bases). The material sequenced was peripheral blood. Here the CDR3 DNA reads TGCAGCGTGCGGCAGGGTGCAGGGCGGAACACTGAAGCTTTCTTT. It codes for CSVRQGAGRNTEAFF.